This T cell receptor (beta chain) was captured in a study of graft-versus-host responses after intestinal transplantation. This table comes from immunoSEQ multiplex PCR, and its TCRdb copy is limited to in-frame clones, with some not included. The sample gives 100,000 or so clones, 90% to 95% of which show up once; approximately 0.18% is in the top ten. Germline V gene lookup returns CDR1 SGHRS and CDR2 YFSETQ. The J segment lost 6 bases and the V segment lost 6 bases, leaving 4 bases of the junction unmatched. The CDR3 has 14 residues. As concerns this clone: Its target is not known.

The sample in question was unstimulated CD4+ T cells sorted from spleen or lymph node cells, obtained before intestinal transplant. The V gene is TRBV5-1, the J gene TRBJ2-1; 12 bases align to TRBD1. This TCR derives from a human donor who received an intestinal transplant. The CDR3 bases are TGCGCCAGCAACCGGGACAGGGGGCGCAATGAGCAGTTCTTC. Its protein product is CASNRDRGRNEQFF.